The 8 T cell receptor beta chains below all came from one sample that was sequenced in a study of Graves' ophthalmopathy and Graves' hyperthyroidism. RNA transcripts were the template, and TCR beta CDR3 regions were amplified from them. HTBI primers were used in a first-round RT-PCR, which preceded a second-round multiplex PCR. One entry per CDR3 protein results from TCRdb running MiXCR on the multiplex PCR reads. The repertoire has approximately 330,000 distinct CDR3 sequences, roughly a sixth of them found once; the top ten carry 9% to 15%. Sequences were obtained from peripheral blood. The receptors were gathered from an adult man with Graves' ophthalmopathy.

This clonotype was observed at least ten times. CDR3 DNA sequence: TGTGCCAGCAGTTCCGCTCAGGGACTAGCCCCCTACGAGCAGTACTTC. Its protein is CASSSAQGLAPYEQYF. The genes are TRBV6-5 and TRBJ2-7, with 9 bases aligning to TRBD2. Per germline, CDR1 MNHEY and CDR2 SVGAGI. V dropped 4 bases and J dropped 2; count of bases not matched to a gene: 9. The length of the CDR3 is 16 residues.

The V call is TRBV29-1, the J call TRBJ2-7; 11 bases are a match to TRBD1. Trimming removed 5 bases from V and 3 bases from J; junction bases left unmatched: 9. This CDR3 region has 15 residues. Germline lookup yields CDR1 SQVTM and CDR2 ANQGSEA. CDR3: CSVRVRGQGDYEQYF. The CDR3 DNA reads TGCAGCGTTCGGGTTAGGGGACAGGGGGACTACGAGCAGTACTTC.

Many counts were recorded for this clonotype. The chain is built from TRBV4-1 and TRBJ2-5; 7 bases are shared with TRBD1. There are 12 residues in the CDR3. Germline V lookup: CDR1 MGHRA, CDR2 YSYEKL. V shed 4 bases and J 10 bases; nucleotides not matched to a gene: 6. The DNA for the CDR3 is TGCGCCAGCAGCCGAGAACAGGGGATCCAGTACTTC. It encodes CASSREQGIQYF.

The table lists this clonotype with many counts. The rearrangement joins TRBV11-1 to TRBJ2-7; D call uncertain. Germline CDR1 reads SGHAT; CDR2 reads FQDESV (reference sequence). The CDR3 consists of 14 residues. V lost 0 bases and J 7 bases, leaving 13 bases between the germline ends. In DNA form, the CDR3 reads TGTGCCAGCAGCTTAGCAGGTACTGTATTTGAGCAGTACTTC. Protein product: CASSLAGTVFEQYF.

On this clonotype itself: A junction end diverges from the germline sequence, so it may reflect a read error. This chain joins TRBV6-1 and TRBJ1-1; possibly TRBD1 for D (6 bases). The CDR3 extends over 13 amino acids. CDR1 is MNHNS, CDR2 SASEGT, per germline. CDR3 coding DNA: TGTGCCAGCAATGAAAGGGGGTACACTGAAGCTTTCTTT. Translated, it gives CASNERGYTEAFF.

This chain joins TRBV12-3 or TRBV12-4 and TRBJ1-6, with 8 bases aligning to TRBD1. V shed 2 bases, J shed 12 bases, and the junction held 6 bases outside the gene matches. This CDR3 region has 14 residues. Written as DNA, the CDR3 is TGTGCCAGCAGTTTATCACAGGGGGGCGTACCCCTCCACTTT. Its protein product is CASSLSQGGVPLHF.

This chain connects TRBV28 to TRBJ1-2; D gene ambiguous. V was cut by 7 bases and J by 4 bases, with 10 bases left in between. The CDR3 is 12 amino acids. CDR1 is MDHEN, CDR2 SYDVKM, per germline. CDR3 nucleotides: TGTGCCAGCAATCGGTTGAGCTATGGCTACACCTTC. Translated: CASNRLSYGYTF.

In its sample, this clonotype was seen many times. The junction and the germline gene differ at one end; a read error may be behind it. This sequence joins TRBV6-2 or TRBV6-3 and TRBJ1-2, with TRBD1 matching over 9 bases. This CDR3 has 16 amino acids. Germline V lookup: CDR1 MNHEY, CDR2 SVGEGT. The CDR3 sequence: CVSSYSWTGVDYGYTF. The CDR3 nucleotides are TGTGTCAGCAGTTACTCCTGGACAGGGGTTGACTATGGCTACACCTTC.